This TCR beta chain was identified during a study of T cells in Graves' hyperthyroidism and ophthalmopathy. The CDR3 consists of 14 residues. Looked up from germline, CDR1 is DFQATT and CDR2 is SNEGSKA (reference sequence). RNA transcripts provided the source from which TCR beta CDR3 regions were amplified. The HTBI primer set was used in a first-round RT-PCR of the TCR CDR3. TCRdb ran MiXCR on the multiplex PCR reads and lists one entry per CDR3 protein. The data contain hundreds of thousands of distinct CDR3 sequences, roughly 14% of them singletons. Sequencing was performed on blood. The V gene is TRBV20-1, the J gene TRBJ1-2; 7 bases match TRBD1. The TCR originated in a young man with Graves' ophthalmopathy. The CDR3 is CSAARPIDRVDYTF. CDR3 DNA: TGCAGCGCCGCTCGGCCGATCGACAGGGTCGACTACACCTTC.